A selection of T cell receptor beta chains follows, all from one sample in a study of T-cell memory formation after mild COVID-19. TCRdb passed the 5' RACE reads through MiXCR, listing each CDR3 protein once. The table records about 110,000 distinct CDR3 sequences, roughly a sixth of them present only once. The specimen sequenced was PBMCs or a T cell subset sorted from them (not recorded which). These receptors were collected from a man aged 18 to 35 who had mild COVID-19 (a few samples of this study predate the infection). Cell type and time point are not known. CDR3s include the opening cysteine and the closing phenylalanine or tryptophan. D genes are given only for firm matches. The size field is filled for only some rows; it gives once, few, many or a size class.

D,V,J,size,CDR3,DNA
.,TRBV29-1,TRBJ2-5,.,CSVGGHGETQYF,TGCAGCGTCGGCGGACATGGTGAGACCCAGTACTTC
.,TRBV30,TRBJ2-3,many,CAWSRGMTDTQYF,TGTGCCTGGAGTCGGGGTATGACAGATACGCAGTATTTT
.,TRBV29-1,TRBJ1-1,.,CSDNGQGSGTEAFF,TGCAGCGACAATGGACAAGGTTCGGGCACTGAAGCTTTCTTT
.,TRBV6-6,TRBJ1-2,.,CASSPGDGYTF,TGTGCCAGCAGTCCAGGGGATGGCTACACCTTC
TRBD2,TRBV12-3/TRBV12-4,TRBJ2-1,.,CASSFYGLGNEQFF,TGTGCCAGCAGTTTTTATGGACTAGGGAATGAGCAGTTCTTC
TRBD1,TRBV5-1,TRBJ1-2,few,CASSEGQGGYGYTF,TGCGCCAGCAGCGAGGGACAGGGCGGCTATGGCTACACCTTC
.,TRBV9,TRBJ2-1,.,CASSVDKYEQFF,TGTGCCAGCAGCGTAGATAAGTATGAGCAGTTCTTC
TRBD1,TRBV20-1,TRBJ1-2,.,CVLWEGASYTF,TGCGTCCTTTGGGAGGGGGCTAGCTACACCTTC
.,TRBV18,TRBJ2-1,.,CASEGSYNEQFF,TGTGCCAGCGAGGGTTCCTACAATGAGCAGTTCTTC
.,TRBV6-2/TRBV6-3,TRBJ2-7,.,CASSYESGTGLTYEQYF,TGTGCCAGCAGTTACGAGAGCGGAACAGGGTTGACCTACGAGCAGTACTTC
.,TRBV7-2,TRBJ1-1,few,CASSQPRDGLEAFF,TGTGCCAGCAGCCAACCTCGGGACGGGCTCGAAGCTTTCTTT
.,TRBV4-1,TRBJ2-3,few,CASSQGPGPDTQYF,TGCGCCAGCAGCCAAGGTCCGGGTCCAGATACGCAGTATTTT
.,TRBV5-1,TRBJ2-3,.,CASSSGPLPDTQYF,TGCGCCAGCAGCTCCGGGCCTCTACCGGATACGCAGTATTTT
TRBD1,TRBV27,TRBJ2-1,few,CASSLGQVYNEQFF,TGTGCCAGCAGTTTGGGACAGGTCTACAATGAGCAGTTCTTC
TRBD2,TRBV11-2,TRBJ2-1,.,CASSVSGGSYNEQFF,TGTGCCAGCAGCGTTAGCGGGGGGTCCTACAATGAGCAGTTCTTC
.,TRBV7-2,TRBJ1-5,once,CASSSNGNQPQHF,TGTGCCAGCAGCTCAAATGGCAATCAGCCCCAGCATTTT
.,TRBV12-3/TRBV12-4,TRBJ2-5,.,CASSLIAPYQETQYF,TGTGCCAGCAGTTTAATAGCGCCGTACCAAGAGACCCAGTACTTC
TRBD2,TRBV4-3,TRBJ2-5,few,CASSFQRGGLSETQYF,TGCGCCAGCAGCTTCCAGCGGGGGGGCCTATCCGAGACCCAGTACTTC
.,TRBV3-1,TRBJ1-1,few,CASSQVAGQVEAFF,TGTGCCAGCAGCCAAGTTGCAGGGCAGGTTGAAGCTTTCTTT
.,TRBV6-4,TRBJ2-2,few,CASSVGWNTGELFF,TGTGCCAGCAGTGTGGGTTGGAACACCGGGGAGCTGTTTTTT
TRBD2,TRBV7-6,TRBJ2-2,.,CASSFLAGPNTGELFF,TGTGCCAGCAGCTTCCTAGCGGGGCCGAACACCGGGGAGCTGTTTTTT
TRBD2,TRBV5-1,TRBJ2-2,few,CASSLGILAGDSTGELFF,TGCGCCAGCAGCTTGGGAATCCTAGCGGGGGACTCCACCGGGGAGCTGTTTTTT
TRBD1,TRBV4-1,TRBJ2-3,.,CASSQGTGGTDTQYF,TGCGCCAGCAGCCAAGGGACAGGGGGCACAGATACGCAGTATTTT
.,TRBV5-1,TRBJ1-1,.,CASSPFMNTEAFF,TGCGCCAGCAGCCCGTTCATGAACACTGAAGCTTTCTTT
.,TRBV11-3,TRBJ2-5,.,CASSPAAQETQYF,TGTGCCAGCAGCCCGGCAGCCCAAGAGACCCAGTACTTC
.,TRBV5-1,TRBJ2-1,.,CASSLAPSSSYNEQFF,TGCGCCAGCAGCTTGGCCCCCTCGAGCTCCTACAATGAGCAGTTCTTC
.,TRBV27,TRBJ1-4,few,CASSPGTPWKEKLFF,TGTGCCAGCAGCCCCGGGACCCCATGGAAAGAAAAACTGTTTTTT
.,TRBV5-1,TRBJ2-7,few,CASSVLRGEQYF,TGCGCCAGCAGCGTTTTGCGGGGCGAGCAGTACTTC
.,TRBV11-2,TRBJ2-5,.,CASSSHLDSYQETQYF,TGTGCCAGCAGCTCCCACCTCGACAGCTACCAAGAGACCCAGTACTTC
.,TRBV6-1,TRBJ2-3,few,CASSELGRHTDTQYF,TGTGCCAGCAGTGAATTGGGGCGGCACACAGATACGCAGTATTTT
.,TRBV7-3,TRBJ2-6,.,CASSPRPGSSGANVLTF,TGTGCCAGCAGCCCCAGGCCAGGGAGTTCTGGGGCCAACGTCCTGACTTTC
.,TRBV4-1,TRBJ2-7,.,CASSQDQQTSTYEQYF,TGCGCCAGCAGCCAAGATCAACAGACTAGTACCTACGAGCAGTACTTC
TRBD2,TRBV24-1,TRBJ2-5,few,CATSDSSGGDETQYF,TGTGCCACCAGTGACTCTAGCGGGGGGGATGAGACCCAGTACTTC
.,TRBV4-3,TRBJ1-4,few,CASSQVWTDFATNEKLFF,TGCGCCAGCAGCCAAGTCTGGACAGACTTTGCAACTAATGAAAAACTGTTTTTT
.,TRBV7-9,TRBJ1-1,.,CASTAQGGTEAFF,TGTGCCAGCACGGCCCAGGGAGGCACTGAAGCTTTCTTT
TRBD2,TRBV4-2,TRBJ2-7,.,CASSQDRTSDEQYF,TGTGCCAGCAGCCAAGATCGAACTAGCGACGAGCAGTACTTC
.,TRBV30,TRBJ2-5,few,CAWRDYQETQYF,TGTGCCTGGAGAGACTACCAAGAGACCCAGTACTTC
.,TRBV7-9,TRBJ1-2,many,CASSLGGGTDNGYTF,TGTGCCAGCAGCTTAGGGGGCGGAACAGACAATGGCTACACCTTC
.,TRBV10-3,TRBJ2-5,few,CAISGGQGGGPNQETQYF,TGTGCCATCAGTGGCGGGCAGGGTGGAGGGCCTAACCAAGAGACCCAGTACTTC
.,TRBV7-2,TRBJ2-2,.,CASSPGVGNTGELFF,TGTGCCAGCAGCCCCGGGGTGGGGAACACCGGGGAGCTGTTTTTT
.,TRBV4-3,TRBJ2-2,few,CASSQDPTNTGELFF,TGCGCCAGCAGCCAAGATCCGACTAACACCGGGGAGCTGTTTTTT
.,TRBV6-2/TRBV6-3,TRBJ1-1,.,CARKVQGNTEAFF,TGTGCCAGGAAAGTACAGGGGAACACTGAAGCTTTCTTT
.,TRBV5-1,TRBJ1-2,few,CASSFGQGTLGYTF,TGCGCCAGCAGCTTCGGGCAGGGGACTTTAGGCTACACCTTC
TRBD1,TRBV7-2,TRBJ2-5,few,CASSFRGRVETQYF,TGTGCCAGCAGCTTCAGGGGGCGCGTAGAGACCCAGTACTTC
.,TRBV6-2/TRBV6-3,TRBJ2-5,many,CASSPTDETQYF,TGTGCCAGCAGTCCAACGGATGAGACCCAGTACTTC
.,TRBV18,TRBJ2-1,many,CASSPLNPKGFF,TGTGCCAGCTCACCCCTTAACCCGAAGGGGTTCTTC
.,TRBV7-2,TRBJ2-7,.,CASSPGAGQRFYEQYF,TGTGCCAGCAGTCCAGGGGCGGGACAGAGATTCTACGAGCAGTACTTC
.,TRBV6-5,TRBJ1-5,few,CASSYQSGQPQHF,TGTGCCAGCAGTTACCAGTCGGGTCAGCCCCAGCATTTT
.,TRBV7-9,TRBJ1-2,.,CASSFAGIRDGYTF,TGTGCCAGCAGCTTTGCGGGGATTCGGGATGGCTACACCTTC
.,TRBV6-2/TRBV6-3,TRBJ2-4,few,CASSYGQSLAKNIQYF,TGTGCCAGCAGTTATGGGCAGAGCCTAGCCAAAAACATTCAGTACTTC
TRBD1,TRBV20-1,TRBJ1-1,.,CSARTQGQANTEAFF,TGCAGTGCTAGAACGCAGGGACAGGCTAACACTGAAGCTTTCTTT
.,TRBV4-2,TRBJ1-2,.,CASSQDPGGTYGYTF,TGTGCCAGCAGCCAAGATCCTGGGGGTACCTATGGCTACACCTTC
.,TRBV20-1,TRBJ2-7,few,CSARDYQKLYEQYF,TGCAGTGCTAGAGATTATCAGAAGCTCTACGAGCAGTACTTC
TRBD1,TRBV12-3/TRBV12-4,TRBJ2-5,few,CASSLGDRAAGETQYF,TGTGCCAGCAGTTTAGGGGACAGGGCCGCAGGGGAGACCCAGTACTTC
.,TRBV28,TRBJ1-1,.,CASRVHRDTEAFF,TGTGCCAGCAGGGTTCACAGGGACACTGAAGCTTTCTTT
.,TRBV7-9,TRBJ2-5,.,CASSSGRDTQIGETQYF,TGTGCCAGCAGTTCAGGCCGGGACACCCAAATTGGAGAGACCCAGTACTTC
TRBD2,TRBV20-1,TRBJ2-3,.,CSAISGGVTDTQYF,TGCAGTGCTATTAGCGGGGGAGTCACAGATACGCAGTATTTT
.,TRBV10-3,TRBJ2-5,few,CAIRVQETQYF,TGTGCCATCAGGGTCCAAGAGACCCAGTACTTC
TRBD2,TRBV5-6,TRBJ2-5,.,CASSLPTSGEETQYF,TGTGCCAGCAGCTTGCCGACTAGCGGGGAGGAGACCCAGTACTTC